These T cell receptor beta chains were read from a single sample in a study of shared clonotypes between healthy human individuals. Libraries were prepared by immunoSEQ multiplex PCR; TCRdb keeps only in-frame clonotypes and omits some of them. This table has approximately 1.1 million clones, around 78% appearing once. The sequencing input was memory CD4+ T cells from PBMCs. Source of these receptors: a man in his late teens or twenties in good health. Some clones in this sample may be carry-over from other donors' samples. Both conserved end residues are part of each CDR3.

cdr3_aa: CASSEGVYSNQPQHF
v_call: TRBV9
j_call: TRBJ1-5

cdr3_aa: CATSVGQGFDTQYF
v_call: TRBV15
j_call: TRBJ2-3

cdr3_aa: CASSRPGTGGVSGANVLTF
v_call: TRBV18
j_call: TRBJ2-6

cdr3_aa: CAIRKDRLTGELFF
v_call: TRBV10-3
j_call: TRBJ2-2

cdr3_aa: CASSTGQGGKTQYF
v_call: TRBV7-2
j_call: TRBJ2-5

cdr3_aa: CASSPGLAGVGETQYF
v_call: TRBV7-3
j_call: TRBJ2-5

cdr3_aa: CASTPRGTEAFF
v_call: TRBV28
j_call: TRBJ1-1

cdr3_aa: CAISDFGTGYGYTF
v_call: TRBV10-3
j_call: TRBJ1-2

cdr3_aa: CASIPTPGQNYEQYF
v_call: TRBV28
j_call: TRBJ2-7

cdr3_aa: CASSLLPSGSPPYNEQFF
v_call: TRBV11-2
j_call: TRBJ2-1

cdr3_aa: CASSLSAGGVNEQFF
v_call: TRBV28
j_call: TRBJ2-1

cdr3_aa: CASSLGFPTPYEQYF
v_call: TRBV5-6
j_call: TRBJ2-7

cdr3_aa: CASSGGQGAHEQYF
v_call: TRBV5-1
j_call: TRBJ2-7

cdr3_aa: CATGGGQGSTDTQYF
v_call: TRBV10-3
j_call: TRBJ2-3

cdr3_aa: CASRKDGTDTQYF
v_call: TRBV6-6
j_call: TRBJ2-3

cdr3_aa: CASSLADRSTGELFF
v_call: TRBV7-9
j_call: TRBJ2-2

cdr3_aa: CSVTRGLAYGYTF
v_call: TRBV29-1
j_call: TRBJ1-2

cdr3_aa: CASSIGTSGQETQYF
v_call: TRBV9
j_call: TRBJ2-5

cdr3_aa: CASSYNQGTYEQYF
v_call: TRBV4-3
j_call: TRBJ2-7